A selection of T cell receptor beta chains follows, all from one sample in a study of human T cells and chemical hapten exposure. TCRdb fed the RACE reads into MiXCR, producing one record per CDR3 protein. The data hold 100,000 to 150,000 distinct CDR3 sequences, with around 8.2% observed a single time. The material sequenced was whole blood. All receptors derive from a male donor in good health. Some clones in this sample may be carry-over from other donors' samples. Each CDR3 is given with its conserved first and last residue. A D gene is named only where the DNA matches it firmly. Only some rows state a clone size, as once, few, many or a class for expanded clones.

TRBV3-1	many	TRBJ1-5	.	TGTGCCAGCAGCCAGGACGGGACGCTCAATCAGCCCCAGCATTTT	CASSQDGTLNQPQHF
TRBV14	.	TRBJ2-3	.	TGTGCCAGCAGCCGAATACGAGCCCCAGATACGCAGTATTTT	CASSRIRAPDTQYF
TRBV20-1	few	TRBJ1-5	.	TGCAGTGCTAGAGCAGGGGCAGGCCCAAATCAGCCCCAGCATTTT	CSARAGAGPNQPQHF
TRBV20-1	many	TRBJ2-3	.	TGCAGTGCTAGAGATATTACTCTGGGGGCAGATACGCAGTATTTT	CSARDITLGADTQYF
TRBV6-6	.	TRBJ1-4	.	TGTGCCAGCAGTTACCTATCCGGTGGTGAAAAACTGTTTTTT	CASSYLSGGEKLFF
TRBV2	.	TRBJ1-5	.	TGTGCCAGCAGCGACCGGGACAATACCCCCAATCAGCCCCAGCATTTT	CASSDRDNTPNQPQHF
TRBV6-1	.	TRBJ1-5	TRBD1	TGTGCCAGCAGTGAATATGTGTTCGGGACAGGGGATACGCCCCAGCATTTT	CASSEYVFGTGDTPQHF
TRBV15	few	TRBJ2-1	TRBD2	TGTGCCACCAGCAGAGGTGTTGCGGCTCGACTCGCGGGGGGCGGGAATGAGCAGTTCTTC	CATSRGVAARLAGGGNEQFF
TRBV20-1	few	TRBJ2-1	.	TGCAGTCCAGGCCGACCGGGCCTCCAACATGGGGAGCAGTTCTTC	CSPGRPGLQHGEQFF
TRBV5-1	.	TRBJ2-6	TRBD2	TGCGCCAGCAGCTTCACTAGCGGGAAGTCTGGGGCCAACGTCCTGACTTTC	CASSFTSGKSGANVLTF
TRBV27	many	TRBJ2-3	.	TGTGCCAGCACCGATGGACGGAGCACAGATACGCAGTATTTT	CASTDGRSTDTQYF
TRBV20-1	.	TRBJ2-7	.	TGCAGTGCTACTAGGGACGAGCAGTACTTC	CSATRDEQYF
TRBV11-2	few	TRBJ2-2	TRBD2	TGTGCCAGCAGCTTAGGAGCTAGCGGAGCGAACACCGGGGAGCTGTTTTTT	CASSLGASGANTGELFF
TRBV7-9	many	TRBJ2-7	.	TGTGCCAGCAGCTTAGCGGGGGGGCAGTACGAGCAGTACTTC	CASSLAGGQYEQYF
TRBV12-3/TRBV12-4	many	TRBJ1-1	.	TGTGCCAGCAGTCTATTGGGACGGATGAACACTGAAGCTTTCTTT	CASSLLGRMNTEAFF
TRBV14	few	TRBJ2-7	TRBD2	TGTGCCAGCAGCCATCCGGGAGGGTTACTGTACTTC	CASSHPGGLLYF
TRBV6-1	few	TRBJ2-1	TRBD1	TGTGCCAGCAGTGAGGGACAGGGGAACGATGAGCAGTTCTTC	CASSEGQGNDEQFF
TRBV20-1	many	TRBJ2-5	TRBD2	TGCAGTGCTGTTCTAGCGGGGGGGCCGGAGGAGACCCAGTACTTC	CSAVLAGGPEETQYF
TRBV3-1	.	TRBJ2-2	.	TGTGCCAGCAGCCAAGTCGGGGAGACTTTCACCGGGGAGCTGTTTTTT	CASSQVGETFTGELFF
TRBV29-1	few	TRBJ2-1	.	TGCAGCGTCCGGGGTCGGGTTTCCTACAATGAGCAGTTCTTC	CSVRGRVSYNEQFF
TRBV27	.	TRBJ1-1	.	TGTGCCAGCAGTTGGGGGGGGGTGAACACTGAAGCTTTCTTT	CASSWGGVNTEAFF
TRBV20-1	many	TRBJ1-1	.	TGCAGTGCTAGGCCCAGAATGAACACTGAAGCTTTCTTT	CSARPRMNTEAFF